Listed here are 20 T cell receptor beta chains from one sample, sequenced in a study of shared clonotypes between healthy human individuals. Only CD45RO-negative cells positively selected for CCR7 counted as naive CD8 cells, so terminally differentiated effector memory CD45RA+ cells were excluded. TCRdb keeps only in-frame clones here, not all; method: immunoSEQ multiplex PCR. The table has around 600,000 clones, roughly 95% seen once; the top ten hold 0.11%. The sequenced sample consisted of naive CD8+ T cells sorted from blood. Receptor source: a woman in her twenties or thirties in good health.

The rearrangement uses TRBV9 and TRBJ2-7; D perhaps matches TRBD2 (5 bases). CDR1 is SGDLS and CDR2 is YYNGEE in the germline V gene. Trimming removed 3 bases from V and 6 bases from J, with 19 bases in between. This CDR3 has 15 residues. Here the CDR3 DNA reads TGTGCCAGCAGCGCCTTCCGGGATATGTCGTCCGAGCAGTACTTC. It specifies CASSAFRDMSSEQYF. The variable domain in full, completed from reference TRBV9 and TRBJ2-7, reads DSGVTQTPKHLITATGQRVTLRCSPRSGDLSVYWYQQSLDQGLQFLIQYYNGEERAKGNILERFSAQQFPDLHSELNLSSLELGDSALYFCASSAFRDMSSEQYFGPGTRLTVT.

The DNA for the CDR3 is TGTGCCAGCGAACTTCGCGGGTTCTACGAGCAGTACTTC. Residues: CASELRGFYEQYF. The rearrangement joins TRBV28 to TRBJ2-7; a weak D match, TRBD2 (5 bases). The CDR3 runs 13 residues. Per the germline V gene, CDR1 is MDHEN and CDR2 is SYDVKM. The V gene lost 8 bases and the J gene lost 3 bases, with 14 bases spanning the gap.

This rearrangement joins TRBV27 to TRBJ1-4; 12 bases map to TRBD1. Germline lookup yields CDR1 MNHEY and CDR2 SMNVEV (reference sequence). The CDR3 has 15 amino acids. With 6 bases clipped from V and 8 bases from J, the junction kept 7 bases outside the gene matches. The CDR3 is CASSVGTGGKEKLFF. The CDR3 DNA reads as TGTGCCAGCAGCGTGGGGACAGGGGGCAAGGAAAAACTGTTTTTT.

To note about this clone: This sample includes further DNA sequences coding for the same CDR3. J is TRBJ1-1 and V is TRBV7-6, with 7 bases that match TRBD1. Germline trimming cut 5 bases from V and 1 base from J; bases unmatched to any gene: 1. The CDR3 sequence is 13 residues long. Germline V gene lookup returns CDR1 SGHVS and CDR2 FNYEAQ. CDR3 amino acids: CASSQGGNTEAFF. CDR3 in DNA: TGTGCCAGCAGCCAGGGGGGGAACACTGAAGCTTTCTTT.

The J gene is TRBJ2-1, the V gene TRBV10-2; 10 bases match TRBD1. V lost 8 bases to trimming and J lost 16 bases; unmatched junction nucleotides: 14. The CDR3 is made up of 13 amino acids. Germline V gene sequence: CDR1 WSHSY, CDR2 SAAADI. The CDR3 DNA reads TGCGCCAGCCGGGACAGGGGAACCGACGCGGTATTCTTC. Translation gives CASRDRGTDAVFF.

J is TRBJ2-7 and V is TRBV29-1, with 8 bases lining up with TRBD2. CDR1 and CDR2 from the germline V gene are SQVTM and ANQGSEA. V shed 2 bases and J 7 bases; nucleotides not matched to a gene: 13. The CDR3 has 15 amino acids. The CDR3 region has the DNA TGCAGCGTTGAATCCAAAGCGGGAGCACCGGGTGAGCAGTACTTC. Protein product: CSVESKAGAPGEQYF.

This chain connects TRBV7-9 to TRBJ2-1; 7 nucleotides match TRBD1. V trimming: 5 bases; J trimming: 3 bases; junction bases outside the gene matches: 10. The length of the CDR3 is 16 residues. Germline CDR1 and CDR2: SEHNR and FQNEAQ (reference sequence). CDR3 sequence reads: CASSRGQAFLYNEQFF. The CDR3 nucleotides read TGTGCCAGCAGCCGAGGACAGGCCTTCCTCTACAATGAGCAGTTCTTC.

The chain carries TRBV13 and TRBJ2-7; D gene uncertain. Germline lookup yields CDR1 PRHDT and CDR2 FYEKMQ (reference sequence). Trimming cost V 1 base and J 2 bases, with 6 bases left between them. The CDR3 is 13 amino acids. CDR3 protein: CASSLEGTYEQYF. CDR3 DNA sequence: TGTGCCAGCAGCTTAGAAGGGACCTACGAGCAGTACTTC.

This clone was seen just once. This sequence joins TRBV29-1 and TRBJ2-7, with 8 bases matching TRBD2. CDR1 SQVTM and CDR2 ANQGSEA come from the germline V gene. This CDR3 comprises 15 residues. V gave up 2 bases and J gave up 0 bases; unmatched junction bases: 6. Written as DNA, the CDR3 is TGCAGCGTTGAAATCGGGGGGGTTGGCTCCTACGAGCAGTACTTC. Translated, it gives CSVEIGGVGSYEQYF.

This chain links TRBV7-2 with TRBJ2-1; D perhaps matches TRBD2 (6 bases). Trimming cost V 5 bases and J 9 bases, with 14 bases left between them. Per germline, CDR1 SGHTA and CDR2 FQGNSA. The CDR3 contains 13 residues. The CDR3 here is CASSPRTKGEQFF. The CDR3 DNA is TGTGCCAGCAGCCCGCGGACTAAGGGTGAGCAGTTCTTC.

The chain links TRBV27 to TRBJ2-7; D gene ambiguous. CDR1 is MNHEY and CDR2 is SMNVEV in the germline V gene (reference sequence). V shed 5 bases and J shed 1 base, with 12 bases lying between them. The CDR3 consists of 14 residues. For the CDR3, the DNA is TGTGCCAGCAGTGGATCAAAGCCTTCCTACGAGCAGTACTTC. Amino acids: CASSGSKPSYEQYF.

The V call is TRBV10-2, the J call TRBJ1-3; no firm D call. V lost 6 bases and J lost 0, with 18 bases in between. CDR1 WSHSY and CDR2 SAAADI come from the germline V gene. The CDR3 length is 17 residues. CDR3 in amino acids: CASSRGGKRSSGNTIYF. DNA of the CDR3: TGCGCCAGCAGCCGAGGCGGGAAAAGGAGCTCTGGAAACACCATATATTTT.

This rearrangement joins TRBV27 to TRBJ2-2; possibly TRBD1 for D (6 bases). This CDR3 is 14 amino acids long. CDR1 MNHEY and CDR2 SMNVEV come from the germline V gene (reference sequence). Trimming removed 5 bases from V and 7 bases from J, with 14 bases in between. CDR3 amino acids: CASSPGTLGGELFF. The CDR3 region has the DNA TGTGCCAGCAGTCCCGGGACATTAGGCGGGGAGCTGTTTTTT.

J is TRBJ1-1 and V is TRBV29-1; a possible D gene is TRBD1 (5 bases). CDR1 is SQVTM, CDR2 ANQGSEA, per germline. The CDR3 has 14 residues. Trimming removed 0 bases from V and 11 bases from J, with 19 bases in between. The CDR3 nucleotides read TGCAGCGTTGAAGATCTTGGGGACTCACCCGCGGCTTTCTTT. Amino acids: CSVEDLGDSPAAFF.

Comment on this clone: At the DNA level, this CDR3 is encoded by other sequences in the same sample as well. The CDR3 loop reads CASSLGAGGPYEQYF. CDR3 coding DNA: TGTGCCAGCAGCTTAGGTGCGGGGGGGCCCTACGAGCAGTACTTC. V gene TRBV7-9 combines with J gene TRBJ2-7, with 9 bases fitting TRBD2. CDR1 is SEHNR, CDR2 FQNEAQ, per germline (reference sequence). The CDR3 has 15 amino acids. With 1 base clipped from V and 2 bases from J, the junction kept 3 bases outside the gene matches.

The chain carries TRBV27 and TRBJ2-5; no clear D. V was cut by 2 bases and J by 1 base, with 8 bases left in between. There are 14 residues in the CDR3. Germline assignment: CDR1 MNHEY and CDR2 SMNVEV (reference sequence). The CDR3 nucleotides read TGTGCCAGCAGTTTAAATCCCAGCCAAGAGACCCAGTACTTC. Its translation: CASSLNPSQETQYF.

The rearrangement uses TRBV13 and TRBJ2-2; 11 bases are shared with TRBD2. Germline loops: CDR1 PRHDT, CDR2 FYEKMQ (reference sequence). The CDR3 contains 16 residues. Unmatched junction bases numbered 5, after V lost 5 bases and J lost 3 bases. DNA of the CDR3: TGTGCCAGCAGCCCACTAGCGGGAGAGTACACCGGGGAGCTGTTTTTT. The encoded protein is CASSPLAGEYTGELFF.

The CDR3 loop is CASSIDSGSSYNEQFF. CDR3 nucleotides: TGTGCCAGCAGCATAGATAGCGGGAGCTCCTACAATGAGCAGTTCTTC. The J gene is TRBJ2-1, the V gene TRBV7-9; 9 nucleotides match TRBD2. With 5 bases clipped from V and 0 bases from J, the junction kept 5 bases outside the gene matches. CDR3 length: 16 amino acids. Germline V gene lookup returns CDR1 SEHNR and CDR2 FQNEAQ (reference sequence). The entire variable domain, with the rest obtained from reference TRBV7-9 and TRBJ2-1, is as follows: DTGVSQNPRHKITKRGQNVTFRCDPISEHNRLYWYRQTLGQGPEFLTYFQNEAQLEKSRLLSDRFSAERPKGSFSTLEIQRTEQGDSAMYLCASSIDSGSSYNEQFFGPGTRLTVL.

This rearrangement joins TRBV28 to TRBJ2-3, with 8 bases that match TRBD2. This CDR3 comprises 18 residues. Trimming cost V 2 bases and J 6 bases; bases outside gene matches: 16. Germline V gene sequence: CDR1 MDHEN, CDR2 SYDVKM. In nucleotides, the CDR3 is TGTGCCAGCAGTTTAGGTTGGAGTGGAGCGGGAGTCAGTGATACGCAGTATTTT. It encodes CASSLGWSGAGVSDTQYF.

The chain is built from TRBV27 and TRBJ2-7; D is unresolved. The germline CDR1 and CDR2 sequences are MNHEY and SMNVEV (reference sequence). The ends were cut back, 7 bases at V and 4 bases at J, with 20 bases in the middle. The CDR3 has 15 amino acids. This CDR3 reads CASNRKGAFVYEQYF. The CDR3 DNA reads TGTGCCAGCAACCGGAAGGGCGCCTTTGTGTACGAGCAGTACTTC.